The present T cell receptor (beta chain) was sequenced within a study of cytomegalovirus exposure and HLA in healthy donors. Study information: Falling in the Caucasian-associated ancestry cluster were 65% to 90% of about 400 genotyped donors. Findings and limits, study-wide: The classifier reportedly diagnosed cytomegalovirus status with high sensitivity and specificity.

The PCR ran on 60 Vbeta and 13 Jbeta primers. Here immunoSEQ multiplex PCR was the method, and the copy in TCRdb shows in-frame clones only, minus some. Here the sample spans 90,000 to 120,000 clones, 82% being singletons. Details on this clone: Its specificity is unknown.

This CDR3 contains 15 residues. Trimming took off 4 bases at V and 1 base at J, with 13 bases between the two ends. In germline, CDR1 is MGHRA, CDR2 YSYEKL. Source material: PBMCs. The chain couples TRBV4-1 to TRBJ1-1, with D perhaps TRBD1 (5 bases). This sequence was found in a man aged 30 to 45 in good health and CMV-seropositive. The CDR3, as DNA: TGCGCCAGCAGCCTAGACAGACAGCAGAACACTGAAGCTTTCTTT. Encoded protein: CASSLDRQQNTEAFF.